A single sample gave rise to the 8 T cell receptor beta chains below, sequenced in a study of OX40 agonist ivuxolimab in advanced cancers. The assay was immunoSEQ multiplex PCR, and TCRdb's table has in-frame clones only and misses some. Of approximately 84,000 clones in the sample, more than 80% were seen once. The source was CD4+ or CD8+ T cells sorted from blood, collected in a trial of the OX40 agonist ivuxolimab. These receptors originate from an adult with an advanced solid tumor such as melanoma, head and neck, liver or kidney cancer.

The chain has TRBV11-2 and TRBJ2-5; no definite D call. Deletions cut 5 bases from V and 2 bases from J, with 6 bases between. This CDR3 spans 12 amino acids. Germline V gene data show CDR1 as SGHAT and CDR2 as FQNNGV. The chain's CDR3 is CASSDTQETQYF. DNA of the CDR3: TGTGCCAGCAGCGATACTCAAGAGACCCAGTACTTC.

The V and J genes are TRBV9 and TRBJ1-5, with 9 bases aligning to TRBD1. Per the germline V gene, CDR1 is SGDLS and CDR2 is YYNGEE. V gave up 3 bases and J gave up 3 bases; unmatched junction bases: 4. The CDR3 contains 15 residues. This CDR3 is CASSGRDRDNQPQHF. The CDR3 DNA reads TGTGCCAGCAGCGGCCGGGACAGGGACAATCAGCCCCAGCATTTT.

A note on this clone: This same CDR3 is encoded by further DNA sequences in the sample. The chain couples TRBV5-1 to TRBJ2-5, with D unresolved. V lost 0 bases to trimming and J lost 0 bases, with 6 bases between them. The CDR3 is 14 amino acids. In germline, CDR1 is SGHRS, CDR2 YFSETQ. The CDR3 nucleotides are TGCGCCAGCAGCTTGGGGCAGGACCAAGAGACCCAGTACTTC. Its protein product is CASSLGQDQETQYF.

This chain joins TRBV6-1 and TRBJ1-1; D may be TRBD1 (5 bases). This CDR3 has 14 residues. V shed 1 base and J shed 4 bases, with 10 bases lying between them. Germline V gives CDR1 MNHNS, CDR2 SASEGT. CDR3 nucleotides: TGTGCCAGCAGTGAAGGACAGAAGGGCACTGAAGCTTTCTTT. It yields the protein CASSEGQKGTEAFF.

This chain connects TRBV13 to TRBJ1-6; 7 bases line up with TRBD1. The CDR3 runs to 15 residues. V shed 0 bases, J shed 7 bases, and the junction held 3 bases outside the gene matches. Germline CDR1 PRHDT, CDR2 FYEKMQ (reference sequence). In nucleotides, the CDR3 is TGTGCCAGCAGCTTAGGCCAGGGGGACAATTCACCCCTCCACTTT. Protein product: CASSLGQGDNSPLHF.

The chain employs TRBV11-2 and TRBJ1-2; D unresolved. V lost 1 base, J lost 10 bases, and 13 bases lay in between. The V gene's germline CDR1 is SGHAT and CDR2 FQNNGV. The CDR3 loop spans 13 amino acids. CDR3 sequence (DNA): TGTGCCAGCAGCTTAGGAGCCTTGGGAGACTACACCTTC. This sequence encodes CASSLGALGDYTF.

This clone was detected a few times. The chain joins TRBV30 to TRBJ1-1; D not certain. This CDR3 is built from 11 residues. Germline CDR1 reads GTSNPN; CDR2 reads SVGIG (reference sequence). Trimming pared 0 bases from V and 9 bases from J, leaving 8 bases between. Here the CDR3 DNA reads TGTGCCTGGAGTGTACGAGGGAAAGCTTTCTTT. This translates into CAWSVRGKAFF.

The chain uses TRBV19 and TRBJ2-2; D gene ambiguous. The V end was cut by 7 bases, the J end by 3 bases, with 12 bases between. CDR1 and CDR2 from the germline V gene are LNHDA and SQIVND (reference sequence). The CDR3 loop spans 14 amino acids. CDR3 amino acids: CASIEHSDTGELFF. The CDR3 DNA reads TGTGCCAGTATCGAGCACTCGGACACCGGGGAGCTGTTTTTT. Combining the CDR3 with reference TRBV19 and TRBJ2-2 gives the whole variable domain DGGITQSPKYLFRKEGQNVTLSCEQNLNHDAMYWYRQDPGQGLRLIYYSQIVNDFQKGDIAEGYSVSREKKESFPLTVTSAQKNPTAFYLCASIEHSDTGELFFGEGSRLTVL.